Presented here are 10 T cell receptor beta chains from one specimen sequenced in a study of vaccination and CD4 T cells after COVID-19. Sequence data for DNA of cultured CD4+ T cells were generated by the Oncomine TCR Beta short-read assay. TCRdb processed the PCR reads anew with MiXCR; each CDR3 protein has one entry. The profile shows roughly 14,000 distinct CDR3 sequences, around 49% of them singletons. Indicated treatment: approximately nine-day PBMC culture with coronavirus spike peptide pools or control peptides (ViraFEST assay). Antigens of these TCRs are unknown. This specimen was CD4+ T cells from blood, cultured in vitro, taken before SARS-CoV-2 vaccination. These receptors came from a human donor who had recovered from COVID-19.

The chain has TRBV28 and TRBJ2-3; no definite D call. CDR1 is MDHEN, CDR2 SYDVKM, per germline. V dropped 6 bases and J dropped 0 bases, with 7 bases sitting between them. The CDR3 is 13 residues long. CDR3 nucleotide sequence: TGTGCCAGCAGCGCGACTAGCACAGATACGCAGTATTTT. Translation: CASSATSTDTQYF.

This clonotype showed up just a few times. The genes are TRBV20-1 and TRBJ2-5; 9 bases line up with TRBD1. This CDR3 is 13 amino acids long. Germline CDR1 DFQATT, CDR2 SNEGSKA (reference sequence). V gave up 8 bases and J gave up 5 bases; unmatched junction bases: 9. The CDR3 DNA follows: TGCAGTCTTCCGGGACAGGGCGCGGAGACCCAGTACTTC. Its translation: CSLPGQGAETQYF.

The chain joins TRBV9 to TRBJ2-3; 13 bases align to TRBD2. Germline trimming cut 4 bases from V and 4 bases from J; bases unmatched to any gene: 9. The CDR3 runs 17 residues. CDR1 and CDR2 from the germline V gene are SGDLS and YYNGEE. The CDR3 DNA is TGTGCCAGCAGCCTACGGACTAGCGGGAGAGGGGCAGATACGCAGTATTTT. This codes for CASSLRTSGRGADTQYF.

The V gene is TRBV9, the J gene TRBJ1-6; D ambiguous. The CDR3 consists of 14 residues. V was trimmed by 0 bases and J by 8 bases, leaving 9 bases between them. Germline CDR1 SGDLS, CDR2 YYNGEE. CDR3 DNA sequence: TGTGCCAGCAGCGTAGCGGCAGCCGATTCACCCCTCCACTTT. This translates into CASSVAAADSPLHF.

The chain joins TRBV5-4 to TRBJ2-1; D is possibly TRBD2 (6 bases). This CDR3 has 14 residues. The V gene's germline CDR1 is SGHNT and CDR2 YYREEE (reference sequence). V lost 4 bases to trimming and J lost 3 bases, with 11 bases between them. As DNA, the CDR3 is TGTGCCAGCAGCCTCCCGGGAGACTACAATGAGCAGTTCTTC. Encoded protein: CASSLPGDYNEQFF.

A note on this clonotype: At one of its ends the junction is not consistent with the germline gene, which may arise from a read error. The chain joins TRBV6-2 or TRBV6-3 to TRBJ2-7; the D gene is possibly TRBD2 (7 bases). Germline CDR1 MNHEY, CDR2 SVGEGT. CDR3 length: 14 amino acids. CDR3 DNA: TGTGCCAGCAGCAGCCGGGGGGCCTCCTTCGAGCAGTACTTC. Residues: CASSSRGASFEQYF.

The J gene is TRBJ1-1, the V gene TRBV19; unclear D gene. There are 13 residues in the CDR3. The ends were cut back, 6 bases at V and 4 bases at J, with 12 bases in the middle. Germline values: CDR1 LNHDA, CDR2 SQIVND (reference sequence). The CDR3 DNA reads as TGTGCCAGTAGCGATACGGAGGGCACTGAAGCTTTCTTT. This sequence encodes CASSDTEGTEAFF.

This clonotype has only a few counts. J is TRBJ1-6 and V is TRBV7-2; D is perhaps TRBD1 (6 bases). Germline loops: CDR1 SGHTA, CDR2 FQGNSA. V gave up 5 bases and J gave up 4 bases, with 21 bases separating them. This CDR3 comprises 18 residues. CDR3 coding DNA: TGTGCCAGCAGCACGGGGACCGGGGGCAGGAGTTATAATTCACCCCTCCACTTT. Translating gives CASSTGTGGRSYNSPLHF. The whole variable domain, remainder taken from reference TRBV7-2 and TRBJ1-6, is GAGVSQSPSNKVTEKGKDVELRCDPISGHTALYWYRQSLGQGLEFLIYFQGNSAPDKSGLPSDRFSAERTGGSVSTLTIQRTQQEDSAVYLCASSTGTGGRSYNSPLHFGNGTRLTVT.

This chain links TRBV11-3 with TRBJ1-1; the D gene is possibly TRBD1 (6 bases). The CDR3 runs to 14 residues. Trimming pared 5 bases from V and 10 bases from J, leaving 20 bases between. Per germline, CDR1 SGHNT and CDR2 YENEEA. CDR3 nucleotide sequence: TGTGCCAGCAGCCGTCAGTCAGGGGATCGTGGAGCTTTCTTT. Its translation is CASSRQSGDRGAFF.

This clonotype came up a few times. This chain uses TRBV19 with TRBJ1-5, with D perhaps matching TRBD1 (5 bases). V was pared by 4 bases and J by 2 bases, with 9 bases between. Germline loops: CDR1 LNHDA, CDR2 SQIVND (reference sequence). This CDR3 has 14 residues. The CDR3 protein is CASSTRDRNQPQHF. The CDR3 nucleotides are TGTGCCAGTAGTACAAGGGACCGCAATCAGCCCCAGCATTTT.